Listed below are T cell receptor beta chains from one sample, sequenced in a study of siplizumab effects on memory and regulatory T cells. The data were produced by immunoSEQ multiplex PCR, yet TCRdb's version contains in-frame clones alone and is incomplete. Found here are some 96,000 clones, about 94% of them singletons; the top ten hold roughly 1.4%. Material for sequencing was non-Treg CD4+ T cells sorted from blood. The receptors shown here come from a human donor in good health. Both conserved end residues are part of each CDR3. D genes are given only for firm matches. Clone size is given for some rows only: seen once, a few or many times, or a class if the clone is expanded.

size	D	V	J	CDR3	DNA
once	NA	TRBV2	TRBJ1-5	CASSTGGGSSNQPQHF	TGTGCCAGCAGCACGGGGGGGGGCTCGAGCAATCAGCCCCAGCATTTT
few	NA	TRBV2	TRBJ1-1	CASRVTLLTTEAFF	TGTGCCAGCAGGGTGACACTTTTGACAACTGAAGCTTTCTTT
NA	NA	TRBV7-2	TRBJ2-7	CASSLGRRARGEQYF	TGTGCCAGCAGCTTAGGTAGAAGGGCCCGTGGGGAGCAGTACTTC
NA	NA	TRBV5-6	TRBJ1-1	CASSLGALPEAFF	TGTGCCAGCAGCTTGGGGGCTCTACCTGAAGCTTTCTTT
NA	NA	TRBV30	TRBJ2-1	CAWMRGLLTYNEQFF	TGTGCCTGGATGCGAGGACTATTGACTTACAATGAGCAGTTCTTC
once	NA	TRBV18	TRBJ2-5	CASSPGTQETQYF	TGTGCCAGCTCACCGGGGACTCAAGAGACCCAGTACTTC
NA	NA	TRBV20-1	TRBJ2-5	CSARIGETQYF	TGCAGTGCTAGAATCGGTGAGACCCAGTACTTC
NA	NA	TRBV19	TRBJ1-2	CASSQGPPGGYTF	TGTGCCAGTTCTCAGGGGCCTCCAGGTGGCTACACCTTC
NA	NA	TRBV4-2	TRBJ2-7	CASSQDRNRDYEQYF	TGTGCCAGCAGCCAAGATAGAAACAGGGACTACGAGCAGTACTTC
once	NA	TRBV5-4	TRBJ1-2	CASSLAGPGYGYTF	TGTGCCAGCAGCTTAGCGGGACCGGGCTATGGCTACACCTTC
once	NA	TRBV19	TRBJ2-3	CASSRGLALDTQYF	TGTGCCAGTAGTAGGGGGCTAGCTTTAGATACGCAGTATTTT
NA	NA	TRBV28	TRBJ1-1	CASSLGGAGSTEAFF	TGTGCCAGCAGTTTAGGGGGGGCGGGTAGCACTGAAGCTTTCTTT
NA	NA	TRBV28	TRBJ1-2	CASSLEGHGYTF	TGTGCCAGCAGTTTAGAGGGGCATGGCTACACCTTC